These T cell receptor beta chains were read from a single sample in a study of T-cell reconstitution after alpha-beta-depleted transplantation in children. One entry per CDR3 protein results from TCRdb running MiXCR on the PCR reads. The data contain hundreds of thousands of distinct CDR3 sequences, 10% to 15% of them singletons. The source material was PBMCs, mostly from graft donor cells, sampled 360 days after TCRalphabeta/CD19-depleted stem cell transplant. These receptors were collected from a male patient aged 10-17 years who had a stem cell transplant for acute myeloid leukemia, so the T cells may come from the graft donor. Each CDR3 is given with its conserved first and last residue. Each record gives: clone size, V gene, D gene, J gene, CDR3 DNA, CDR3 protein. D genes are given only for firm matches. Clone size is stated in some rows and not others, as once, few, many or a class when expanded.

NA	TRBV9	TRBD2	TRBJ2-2	TGTGCCAGCAGCCGTAGGCATCTAGCGGGAACCGGGGAGCTGTTTTTT	CASSRRHLAGTGELFF
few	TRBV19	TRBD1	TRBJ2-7	TGTGCCAGTAGTCCACAGGGGACAACAAACTACGAGCAGTACTTC	CASSPQGTTNYEQYF
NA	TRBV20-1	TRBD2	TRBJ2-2	TGCAGTGCTAGAAGACTAGCGGGAATCGGGGAGCTGTTTTTT	CSARRLAGIGELFF
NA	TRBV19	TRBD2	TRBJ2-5	TGTGCCAGTAGTATATTCGCGGGAGGAGGGGAGACCCAGTACTTC	CASSIFAGGGETQYF
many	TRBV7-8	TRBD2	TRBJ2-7	TGTGCCAGCTCCTCTCGACTAGCGGGAGGGGGGTACGAGCAGTACTTC	CASSSRLAGGGYEQYF
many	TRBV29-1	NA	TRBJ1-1	TGCAGCGTGGGACGGATGAACACTGAAGCTTTCTTT	CSVGRMNTEAFF
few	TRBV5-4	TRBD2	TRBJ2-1	TGTGCCAGCACCCCAGGGACTAGCTCCTACAATGAGCAGTTCTTC	CASTPGTSSYNEQFF
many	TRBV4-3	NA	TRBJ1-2	TGCGCCAGCAGCCAAGATTTGGGCCTGGCAGGGACCAGCTATGGCTACACCTTC	CASSQDLGLAGTSYGYTF
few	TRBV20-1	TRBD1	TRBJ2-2	TGCAGTGTTTCGCGGGACAGGGTAAACACCGGGGAGCTGTTTTTT	CSVSRDRVNTGELFF
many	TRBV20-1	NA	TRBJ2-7	TGCAGTGCTGAGAGGGCGGCCTACGAGCAGTACTTC	CSAERAAYEQYF
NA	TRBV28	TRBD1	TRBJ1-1	TGTGCCAGCAGTCCTCGGACAGGACCGAACACTGAAGCTTTCTTT	CASSPRTGPNTEAFF
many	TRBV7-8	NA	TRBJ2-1	TGTGCCAGCAGCCCGACCCCCACCCAGAGTGAGCAGTTCTTC	CASSPTPTQSEQFF
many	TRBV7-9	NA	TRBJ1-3	TGTGCCAGCATTAAGACGGGCTCTGGAAACACCATATATTTT	CASIKTGSGNTIYF
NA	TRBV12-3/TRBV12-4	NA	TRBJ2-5	TGTGCCACCAAGACTGAGCCCACGCAGACCCAGTACTTC	CATKTEPTQTQYF
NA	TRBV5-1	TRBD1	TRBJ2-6	TGCGCCAGCACCCGCTTAGAACAGGGGCGGGCGTCTGGGGCCAACGTCCTGACTTTC	CASTRLEQGRASGANVLTF